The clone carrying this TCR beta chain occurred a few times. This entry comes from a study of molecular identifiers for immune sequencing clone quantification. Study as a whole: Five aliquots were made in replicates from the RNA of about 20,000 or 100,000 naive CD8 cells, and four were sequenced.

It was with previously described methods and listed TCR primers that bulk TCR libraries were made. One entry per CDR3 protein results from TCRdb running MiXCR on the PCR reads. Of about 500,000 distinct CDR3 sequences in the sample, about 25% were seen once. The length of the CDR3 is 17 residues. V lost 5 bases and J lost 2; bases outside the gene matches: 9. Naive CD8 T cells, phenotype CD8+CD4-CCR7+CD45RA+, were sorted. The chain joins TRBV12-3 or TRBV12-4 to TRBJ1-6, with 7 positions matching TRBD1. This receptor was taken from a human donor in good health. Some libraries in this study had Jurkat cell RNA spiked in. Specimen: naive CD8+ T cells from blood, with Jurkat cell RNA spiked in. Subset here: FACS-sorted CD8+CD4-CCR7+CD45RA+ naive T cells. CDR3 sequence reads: CASSTGTDFAYNSPLHF. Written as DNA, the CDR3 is TGTGCCAGCAGTACCGGGACAGACTTCGCCTATAATTCACCCCTCCACTTT.